The rows below give T cell receptor beta chains drawn from one sample of a study of CD8 T cells in Susac syndrome. Using its own MiXCR run on the immunoSEQ multiplex PCR reads, TCRdb lists one record per CDR3 protein. The table shows around 170,000 distinct CDR3 sequences, with approximately 90% occurring only once. Input material: CD4+ T cells from PBMCs. The receptors shown here come from a human donor in good health. Each CDR3 is given with its conserved first and last residue. A D gene is named only where the DNA matches it firmly. Size values are once, few and many counts, or a class for expanded clones, and some rows have none.

V gene	D gene	J gene	clone size	CDR3 DNA	CDR3 protein
TRBV29-1	TRBD1	TRBJ2-5	-	TGCAGCGTTGAAGTCCCGGGACAGGGGCAAGAGACCCAGTACTTC	CSVEVPGQGQETQYF
TRBV2	-	TRBJ2-7	once	TGTGCCAGCAGTGTTGGGACCGCCTGGTACGAGCAGTACTTC	CASSVGTAWYEQYF
TRBV5-5	-	TRBJ2-3	-	TGTGCCAGCAGCTCGGGACGGGGCACAGATACGCAGTATTTT	CASSSGRGTDTQYF
TRBV3-1	TRBD2	TRBJ2-2	-	TGTGCCAGCAGCCAAGATGGGAGGGGCGTCGGGACCGGGGAGCTGTTTTTT	CASSQDGRGVGTGELFF
TRBV12-3/TRBV12-4	TRBD2	TRBJ2-7	-	TGTGCCAGCAAGTCGGGGGGGCCGGGCGAGCAGTACTTC	CASKSGGPGEQYF
TRBV19	TRBD2	TRBJ2-5	-	TGTGCCAGTAGTGTAGGAGTAGCGGGGGGGCCGGGAGAGACCCAGTACTTC	CASSVGVAGGPGETQYF
TRBV30	-	TRBJ1-5	-	TGTGCCTGGTCGCTCAGCAATCAGCCCCAGCATTTT	CAWSLSNQPQHF
TRBV5-1	-	TRBJ1-1	-	TGCGCCAGCAGCTCCAGTGGAGGGAATGGTGAAGCTTTCTTT	CASSSSGGNGEAFF
TRBV6-6	-	TRBJ1-4	-	TGTGCCAGCAGTTACTCGAAGGAAAAACTGTTTTTT	CASSYSKEKLFF
TRBV7-9	-	TRBJ2-7	-	TGTGCCAGCAGCTTATGGGGCGAGCAGTACTTC	CASSLWGEQYF
TRBV10-1	-	TRBJ1-3	-	TGCGCCAGCAGTGAGGACACTGGAAACACCATATATTTT	CASSEDTGNTIYF
TRBV10-1	-	TRBJ1-1	-	TGCGCCAGCAGTGAGTCGCCCTCCTCGACAGCTGAAGCTTTCTTT	CASSESPSSTAEAFF
TRBV20-1	-	TRBJ2-7	once	TGCAGTGCTAGAGGCGGTTTGGGTGCCTACGAGCAGTACTTC	CSARGGLGAYEQYF
TRBV5-6	-	TRBJ1-2	-	TGTGCCAGCAGCGTACAGTCTAACTATGGCTACACCTTC	CASSVQSNYGYTF
TRBV28	-	TRBJ2-4	-	TGTGCCAGCAGTTTCCCCAGGGGACGGGGCATTCAGTACTTC	CASSFPRGRGIQYF
TRBV20-1	-	TRBJ2-7	-	TGCAGTGCTAGAGTAGGGGCGGGGCAGGCGGTCGAGCAGTACTTC	CSARVGAGQAVEQYF
TRBV7-2	TRBD2	TRBJ2-7	-	TGTGCCAGCAGCTTTAGCGGGGGGGCACGCGAGCAGTACTTC	CASSFSGGAREQYF
TRBV7-9	TRBD2	TRBJ2-7	-	TGTGCCAGCAGCTTACGTGGGACTAGCGGGGTCTACGAGCAGTACTTC	CASSLRGTSGVYEQYF
TRBV9	-	TRBJ1-5	once	TGTGCCAGCAGCGTAGGACAGTTAAATCAGCCCCAGCATTTT	CASSVGQLNQPQHF
TRBV20-1	-	TRBJ2-7	-	TGCAGTGCCGAACGGGGCGAGCAGTACTTC	CSAERGEQYF
TRBV11-1	TRBD1	TRBJ2-4	-	TGTGCCAGCAGCTTCTTGACAGGGAACGCCAAAAACATTCAGTACTTC	CASSFLTGNAKNIQYF
TRBV5-1	-	TRBJ1-1	-	TGCGCCAGCAGCTTGGCCAGCGAGAACACTGAAGCTTTCTTT	CASSLASENTEAFF
TRBV5-4	-	TRBJ2-4	once	TGTGCCAGCAGCTTGGGTGGGACAAGTTCGGCCAAAAACATTCAGTACTTC	CASSLGGTSSAKNIQYF
TRBV7-9	TRBD1	TRBJ1-1	-	TGTGCCAGCAGCTCTCTGACAGGGATGAACACTGAAGCTTTCTTT	CASSSLTGMNTEAFF
TRBV27	-	TRBJ2-6	-	TGTGCCAGCGCGAGACAGGTTCCTGGGGCCAACGTCCTGACTTTC	CASARQVPGANVLTF
TRBV14	-	TRBJ2-4	-	TGTGCCAGCTCCTACGGGGGAGGCATTCAGTACTTC	CASSYGGGIQYF
TRBV19	-	TRBJ1-1	-	TGTGCCACCCGACCGATCCAGGGTTTAGCTTTCTTT	CATRPIQGLAFF
TRBV20-1	-	TRBJ1-3	-	TGCAGTGCTAAACAGGGTACATCTGGAAACACCATATATTTT	CSAKQGTSGNTIYF
TRBV9	-	TRBJ2-2	-	TGTGCCAGCAGCTCCCCCCCCGGGCGAGACACCGGGGAGCTGTTTTTT	CASSSPPGRDTGELFF
TRBV6-5	-	TRBJ2-1	-	TGTGCCAGCAGTTACTGGGACGGCAACAATGAGCAGTTCTTC	CASSYWDGNNEQFF
TRBV28	TRBD1	TRBJ2-1	-	TGTGCCATCCTCACAGGGGCAAATGAGCAGTTCTTC	CAILTGANEQFF
TRBV5-1	-	TRBJ2-2	once	TGCGCCAGCAGCTTGGTGGAGGGGAACACCGGGGAGCTGTTTTTT	CASSLVEGNTGELFF
TRBV28	-	TRBJ1-2	-	TGTGCCAGCAGTTTTCGCCTCAACTATGGCTACACCTTC	CASSFRLNYGYTF
TRBV5-1	-	TRBJ2-5	few	TGCGCCAGCAAAGGCCAAGAGACCCAGTACTTC	CASKGQETQYF
TRBV3-1	-	TRBJ1-6	once	TGTGCCAGCAGCCAAGGCGTCGGGGCAGGGCATTCACCCCTCCACTTT	CASSQGVGAGHSPLHF
TRBV20-1	-	TRBJ2-3	once	TGCAGTGCTAGAGCCGCGGGACAGAGCACAGATACGCAGTATTTT	CSARAAGQSTDTQYF
TRBV9	-	TRBJ1-1	-	TGTGCCAGCAGCGTATCGGACACTGAAGCTTTCTTT	CASSVSDTEAFF
TRBV29-1	TRBD1	TRBJ1-2	once	TGCAGCGTGGGGGGACAGCTCTATGGCTACACCTTC	CSVGGQLYGYTF
TRBV7-9	-	TRBJ1-2	-	TGTGCCAGCAGCCACAGAGACAGAGATGGCTACACCTTC	CASSHRDRDGYTF
TRBV14	-	TRBJ2-1	-	TGTGCCAGCAGCAAGACCAATGAGCAGTTCTTC	CASSKTNEQFF
TRBV6-6	-	TRBJ2-7	once	TGTGCCAGCAGTTACCCGCCCCAGGAGCAGTACTTC	CASSYPPQEQYF
TRBV10-3	-	TRBJ2-3	-	TGTGCCATCAGTGAGACCGGTGGGGGCACAGATACGCAGTATTTT	CAISETGGGTDTQYF
TRBV4-3	-	TRBJ2-7	-	TGCGCCAGCAGCCAAGTTAGGGGGAGTCCCTACGAGCAGTACTTC	CASSQVRGSPYEQYF
TRBV15	-	TRBJ1-5	-	TGTGCCACCAGCCCCGGTTGGGCAGGGAGCAATCAGCCCCAGCATTTT	CATSPGWAGSNQPQHF
TRBV4-1	-	TRBJ1-1	-	TGCGCCAGCAGCCCGAGAAGGGGTCGGTACACTGAAGCTTTCTTT	CASSPRRGRYTEAFF
TRBV6-5	TRBD2	TRBJ2-5	-	TGTGCCAGCAGTCCAGGGAGGGTTCAGCTGGAGACCCAGTACTTC	CASSPGRVQLETQYF
TRBV12-3/TRBV12-4	-	TRBJ2-7	-	TGTGCCAGCAGGATCCACTACGAGCAGTACTTC	CASRIHYEQYF
TRBV20-1	-	TRBJ1-2	-	TGCAGTGCTAGAGATCTCCGGCAGAACTATGGCTACACCTTC	CSARDLRQNYGYTF
TRBV28	-	TRBJ1-5	-	TGTGCCAGCAGACGCGGAGGGCAGGGCACTCAGCCCCAGCATTTT	CASRRGGQGTQPQHF
TRBV7-2	TRBD1	TRBJ2-7	few	TGTGCCAGCAGCTTAAACACAGGGGATTACGAGCAGTACTTC	CASSLNTGDYEQYF
TRBV18	-	TRBJ1-1	-	TGTGCCAGCTCACCGTCACACGGGAAGAACACTGAAGCTTTCTTT	CASSPSHGKNTEAFF